The 9 T cell receptor beta chains below all came from one sample that was sequenced in a study of cytomegalovirus exposure and HLA in healthy donors (dated by TCRdb to 2016 to 2017). The library was prepared using the immunoSEQ multiplex PCR assay. A mixture of 60 forward primers for TCR Vbeta segments and 13 reverse primers for TCR Jbeta segments was used in the multiplex PCR. This immuneACCESS table, as held by TCRdb, lists in-frame sequences with V and J called but not all clones. Of the missing ones, under half trace to an unresolved V gene in checked studies; the others have no known cause. Within this sample are just under 95,000 clones, with roughly 80% of them counted one time only. 1.2% of the sample comes from the top ten. Sequencing was done on a sample of PBMCs. These receptor sequences come from a girl aged 2 to 9 in good health and CMV-seropositive.

The chain is built from TRBV27 and TRBJ1-2, with 8 bases fitting TRBD1. The CDR3 loop spans 13 amino acids. CDR1 and CDR2 from the germline V gene are MNHEY and SMNVEV (reference sequence). The J segment lost 10 bases and the V segment lost 4 bases, leaving 8 bases of the junction unmatched. CDR3 sequence: CASSWRQGTFYTF. Here the CDR3 DNA reads TGTGCCAGCAGTTGGCGACAGGGGACTTTCTACACCTTC.

This chain joins TRBV10-3 and TRBJ2-3; no clear D. V shed 4 bases and J shed 5 bases, with 10 bases lying between them. The CDR3 is made up of 13 amino acids. Per the germline V gene, CDR1 is ENHRY and CDR2 is SYGVKD. CDR3 sequence: CAISVAQLDTQYF. In DNA, the CDR3 is TGTGCCATCAGTGTAGCCCAGCTAGATACGCAGTATTTT.

The chain couples TRBV2 to TRBJ2-1; a weak D match, TRBD2 (5 bases). Between the trimmed V and J ends, which lost 4 bases and 2 bases, there was a span of 15 bases. From germline, CDR1 is SNHLY and CDR2 FYNNEI. The CDR3 has 16 amino acids. The CDR3 region is CASSVASSFTYNEQFF. The CDR3 DNA reads as TGTGCCAGCAGTGTCGCTAGCTCGTTTACCTACAATGAGCAGTTCTTC.

This clone was seen once. V is TRBV6-1 and J is TRBJ2-3; possible D gene TRBD2, 6 bases. V lost 2 bases and J lost 2, with 14 bases in between. In germline, CDR1 is MNHNS, CDR2 SASEGT. This CDR3 has 16 residues. The CDR3 loop is CASSEQDYRVTDTQYF. The CDR3 DNA follows: TGTGCCAGCAGTGAACAGGACTATCGGGTCACAGATACGCAGTATTTT.

V and J are TRBV6-1 and TRBJ2-1; 8 nucleotides align to TRBD2. This CDR3 has 18 amino acids. Germline loops: CDR1 MNHNS, CDR2 SASEGT. V was pared by 4 bases and J by 5 bases, with 16 bases of the junction left unmatched. The CDR3 DNA sequence: TGTGCCAGCAGTGTCCTCCCGGGCCTAGCGGGCTCGGACAATGAGCAGTTCTTC. Protein: CASSVLPGLAGSDNEQFF.

The V and J genes are TRBV19 and TRBJ2-3; D is possibly TRBD2 (5 bases). The CDR3 extends over 14 amino acids. The V gene lost 6 bases and the J gene lost 2 bases, with 12 bases spanning the gap. From germline, CDR1 is LNHDA and CDR2 SQIVND (reference sequence). The CDR3 reads CASSPAGLTDTQYF. The CDR3 nucleotides read TGTGCCAGTAGCCCGGCGGGCCTCACAGATACGCAGTATTTT.

The V call is TRBV4-3, the J call TRBJ2-7, with a tentative D call TRBD1 (6 bases). The CDR3 runs 16 residues. CDR1 and CDR2 (germline): LGHNA, YSLEER. V gave up 0 bases and J gave up 0 bases, with 12 bases separating them. CDR3: CASSQDLTGSSYEQYF. The CDR3 bases are TGCGCCAGCAGCCAAGATCTAACAGGGAGCTCCTACGAGCAGTACTTC.

The chain couples TRBV19 to TRBJ1-4, with D unclear. The CDR3 sequence is 11 residues long. V was pared by 2 bases and J by 10 bases, with 5 bases between. Germline V CDR1 and CDR2: LNHDA, SQIVND (reference sequence). The CDR3 sequence is CASSIWRKLFF. The CDR3 DNA reads as TGTGCCAGTAGTATATGGAGAAAACTGTTTTTT. The full variable domain, completed using reference TRBV19 and TRBJ1-4, is DGGITQSPKYLFRKEGQNVTLSCEQNLNHDAMYWYRQDPGQGLRLIYYSQIVNDFQKGDIAEGYSVSREKKESFPLTVTSAQKNPTAFYLCASSIWRKLFFGSGTQLSVL.

The V gene is TRBV29-1, the J gene TRBJ2-1; D remains unclear. From germline, CDR1 is SQVTM and CDR2 ANQGSEA. Trimming removed 8 bases at V and 5 bases at J, with 22 bases between. The CDR3 is 15 residues long. The CDR3 sequence is CSSSLPNIVNNEQFF. CDR3 in DNA: TGCAGCTCTTCCCTTCCGAACATTGTGAACAATGAGCAGTTCTTC.